This TCR beta chain is drawn from a study of blood T cell repertoires in COVID-19. Produced via immunoSEQ multiplex PCR; TCRdb's table is partial and in-frame only. The data show about 320,000 clones, approximately 90% seen once. This CDR3 has 14 residues. CDR1 is SEHNR and CDR2 is FQNEAQ in the germline V gene (reference sequence). V was pared by 5 bases and J by 7 bases, with 6 bases of the junction left unmatched. Sequencing was performed on PBMCs or T cells enriched from blood (not recorded which). V usage is TRBV7-9 and J usage is TRBJ1-5; 9 bases map to TRBD1. The TCR was taken from a woman younger than 45 who had been exposed to COVID-19. The CDR3 is CASSAGQGRQPQHF. DNA for the CDR3: TGTGCCAGCAGCGCGGGACAGGGACGCCAGCCCCAGCATTTT.